This T cell receptor beta chain was sequenced during a study of T cells after yellow fever vaccination. About the study: Some fractions had low cell numbers, and these were prepared with SMART-Seq v4 Ultra Low Input. Study outcomes and limitations: Most clones from primary vaccination were detected again post-booster (roughly 96% CD4, around 90% CD8). Weaker, the secondary response peaked sooner, at day 5 versus 15.

A single record per CDR3 protein comes from TCRdb applying MiXCR to the 5' RACE reads. The sample consists of around 350,000 distinct CDR3 sequences, approximately 5.7% of them appearing once. The V and J ends lost 5 bases and 4 bases, in that order; junction bases with no gene match: 8. The germline CDR1 and CDR2 sequences are SGHTA and FQGTGA. This CDR3 comprises 16 residues. A few counts support this clonotype. Its target is not known. The origin of this receptor is a man younger than 45 who received the YFV17D yellow fever vaccine. Sequenced material: PBMCs, taken 5 days after the yellow fever booster vaccination. The chain links TRBV7-3 to TRBJ2-3; 11 nucleotides match TRBD2. The CDR3 reads CASSRVAGGPADTQYF. The CDR3 DNA is TGTGCCAGCAGCCGGGTAGCGGGAGGGCCCGCAGATACGCAGTATTTT.